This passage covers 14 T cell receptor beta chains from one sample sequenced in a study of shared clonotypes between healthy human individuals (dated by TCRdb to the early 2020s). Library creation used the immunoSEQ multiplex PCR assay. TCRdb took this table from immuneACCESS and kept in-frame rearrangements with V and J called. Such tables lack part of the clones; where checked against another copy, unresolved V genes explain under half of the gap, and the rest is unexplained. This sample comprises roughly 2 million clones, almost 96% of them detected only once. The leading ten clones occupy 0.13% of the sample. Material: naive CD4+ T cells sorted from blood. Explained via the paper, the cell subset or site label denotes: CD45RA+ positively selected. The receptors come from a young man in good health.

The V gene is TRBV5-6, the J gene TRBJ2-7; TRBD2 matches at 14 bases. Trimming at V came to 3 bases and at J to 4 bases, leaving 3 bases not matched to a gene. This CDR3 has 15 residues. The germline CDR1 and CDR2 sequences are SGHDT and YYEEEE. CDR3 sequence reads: CASSWGLAGVYEQYF. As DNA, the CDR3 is TGTGCCAGCAGCTGGGGACTAGCGGGAGTGTACGAGCAGTACTTC.

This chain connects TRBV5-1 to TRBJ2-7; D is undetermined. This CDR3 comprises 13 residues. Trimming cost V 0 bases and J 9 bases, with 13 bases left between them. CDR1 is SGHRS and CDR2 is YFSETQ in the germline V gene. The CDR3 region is CASSLEDYTGQYF. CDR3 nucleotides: TGCGCCAGCAGCTTGGAGGATTATACCGGGCAGTACTTC.

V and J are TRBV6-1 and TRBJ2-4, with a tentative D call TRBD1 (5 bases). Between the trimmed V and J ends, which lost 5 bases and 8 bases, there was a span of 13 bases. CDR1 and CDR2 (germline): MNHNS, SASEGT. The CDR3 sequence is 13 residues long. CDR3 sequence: CASSRQGRDIQYF. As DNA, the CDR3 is TGTGCCAGCAGTCGTCAGGGTCGGGACATTCAGTACTTC.

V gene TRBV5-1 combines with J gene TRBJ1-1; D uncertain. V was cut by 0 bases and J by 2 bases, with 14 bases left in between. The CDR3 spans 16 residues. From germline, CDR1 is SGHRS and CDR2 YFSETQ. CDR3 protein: CASSLGVERPNTEAFF. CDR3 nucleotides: TGCGCCAGCAGCTTGGGTGTCGAGAGGCCCAACACTGAAGCTTTCTTT.

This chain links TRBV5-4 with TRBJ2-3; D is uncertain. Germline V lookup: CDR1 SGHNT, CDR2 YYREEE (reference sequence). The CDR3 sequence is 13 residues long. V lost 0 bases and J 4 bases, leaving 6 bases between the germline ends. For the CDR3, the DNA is TGTGCCAGCAGCTTGGTGGAGTCAGATACGCAGTATTTT. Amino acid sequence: CASSLVESDTQYF.

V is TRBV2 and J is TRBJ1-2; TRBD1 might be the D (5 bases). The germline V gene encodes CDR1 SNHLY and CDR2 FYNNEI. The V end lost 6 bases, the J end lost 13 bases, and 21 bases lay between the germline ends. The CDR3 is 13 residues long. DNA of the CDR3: TGTGCCAGCAGCTCTCAGGAGGGGATCGTGGGCACCTTC. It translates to CASSSQEGIVGTF. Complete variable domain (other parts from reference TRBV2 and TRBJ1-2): EPEVTQTPSHQVTQMGQEVILRCVPISNHLYFYWYRQILGQKVEFLVSFYNNEISEKSEIFDDQFSVERPDGSNFTLKIRSTKLEDSAMYFCASSSQEGIVGTFGSGTRLTVV.

CDR3 loop: CATSRDADRLGGELFF. The CDR3 coding sequence is TGTGCCACCAGCAGAGATGCAGACCGCTTAGGCGGGGAGCTGTTTTTT. This chain links TRBV15 with TRBJ2-2; D call uncertain. Deletions cut 0 bases from V and 7 bases from J, with 15 bases between. The germline CDR1 and CDR2 sequences are LNHNV and YYDKDF (reference sequence). The CDR3 loop spans 16 amino acids.

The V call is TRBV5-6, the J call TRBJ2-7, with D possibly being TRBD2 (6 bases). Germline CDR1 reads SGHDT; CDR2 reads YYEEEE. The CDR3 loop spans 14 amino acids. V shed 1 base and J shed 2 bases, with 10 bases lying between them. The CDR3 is CASSLLSGAYEQYF. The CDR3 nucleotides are TGTGCCAGCAGCTTGCTGTCGGGGGCCTACGAGCAGTACTTC.

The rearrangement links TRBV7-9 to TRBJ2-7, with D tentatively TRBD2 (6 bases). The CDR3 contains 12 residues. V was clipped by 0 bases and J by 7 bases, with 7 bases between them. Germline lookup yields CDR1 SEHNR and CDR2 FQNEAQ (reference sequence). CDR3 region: CASSLAEGEQYF. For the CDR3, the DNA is TGTGCCAGCAGCTTAGCGGAGGGGGAGCAGTACTTC.

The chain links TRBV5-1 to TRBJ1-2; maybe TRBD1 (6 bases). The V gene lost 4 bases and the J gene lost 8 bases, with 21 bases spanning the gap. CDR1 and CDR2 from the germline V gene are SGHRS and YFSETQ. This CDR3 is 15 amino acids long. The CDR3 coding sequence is TGCGCCAGCAGCCCTGGAGGTGCGGGGGGCGAAGGCTACACCTTC. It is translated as CASSPGGAGGEGYTF.

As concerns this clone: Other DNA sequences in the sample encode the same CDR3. In nucleotides, the CDR3 is TGTGCCAGCAGCGTAGTTAATGAGCAGTTCTTC. Translating it yields CASSVVNEQFF. The chain links TRBV9 to TRBJ2-1, with D hard to call. The V gene's germline CDR1 is SGDLS and CDR2 YYNGEE. CDR3 length: 11 residues. Trimming left V 0 bases short and J 7 bases short, with 2 bases between.

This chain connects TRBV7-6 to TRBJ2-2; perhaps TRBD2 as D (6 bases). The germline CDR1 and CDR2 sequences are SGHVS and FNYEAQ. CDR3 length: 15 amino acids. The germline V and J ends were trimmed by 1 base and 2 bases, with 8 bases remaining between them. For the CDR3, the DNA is TGTGCCAGCAGCTTAGGGGAGGTAAACACCGGGGAGCTGTTTTTT. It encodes CASSLGEVNTGELFF.

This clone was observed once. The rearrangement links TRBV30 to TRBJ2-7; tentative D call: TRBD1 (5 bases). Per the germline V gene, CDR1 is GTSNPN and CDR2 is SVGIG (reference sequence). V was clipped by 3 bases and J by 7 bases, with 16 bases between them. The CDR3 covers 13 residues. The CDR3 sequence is CAWRGPLFGEQYF. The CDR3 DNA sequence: TGTGCCTGGAGGGGGCCTCTTTTCGGGGAGCAGTACTTC.

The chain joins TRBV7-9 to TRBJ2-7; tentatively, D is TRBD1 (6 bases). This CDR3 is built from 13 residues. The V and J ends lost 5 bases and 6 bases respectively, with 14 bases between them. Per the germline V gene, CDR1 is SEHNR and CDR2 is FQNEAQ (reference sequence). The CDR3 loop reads CASSVQTGGEQYF. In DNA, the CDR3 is TGTGCCAGCAGCGTGCAGACAGGTGGCGAGCAGTACTTC.